The 9 T cell receptor beta chains listed next were all sequenced from one sample in a study of cytomegalovirus exposure and HLA in healthy donors. The PCR contained 60 Vbeta and 13 Jbeta primers. The repertoire was sequenced with immunoSEQ multiplex PCR; TCRdb's copy has only in-frame clones and lacks some. Found here are some 100,000 clones, around 75% of them singletons; the top ten hold 4% to 5.5%. Sequencing was performed on PBMCs. All receptors come from a woman younger than 35 in good health and CMV-seropositive.

The chain couples TRBV19 to TRBJ2-2; a possible D gene is TRBD2 (7 bases). Trimming cost V 6 bases and J 2 bases, with 16 bases left between them. Germline values: CDR1 LNHDA, CDR2 SQIVND (reference sequence). This CDR3 has 16 amino acids. The CDR3 is CASRPQRGGNTGELFF. The CDR3 DNA is TGTGCCAGTAGACCACAGAGGGGGGGAAACACCGGGGAGCTGTTTTTT.

The V and J genes are TRBV7-6 and TRBJ1-1, with TRBD1 matching 9 bases. V was pared by 4 bases and J by 3 bases, with 9 bases of the junction left unmatched. The germline V gene has CDR1 SGHVS and CDR2 FNYEAQ. There are 16 residues in the CDR3. The CDR3 bases are TGTGCCAGCAGCTCAGGACAGGGGAGGAAGGACACTGAAGCTTTCTTT. Its translation: CASSSGQGRKDTEAFF.

The rearrangement links TRBV4-3 to TRBJ2-1; TRBD2 might be the D (6 bases). The CDR3 is 16 amino acids. Germline-derived CDR1 and CDR2 are LGHNA and YSLEER. The V end lost 0 bases, the J end lost 6 bases, and 15 bases lay between the germline ends. CDR3 in DNA: TGCGCCAGCAGCCAAGATGGGGCGGGGTGGGGCAATGAGCAGTTCTTC. It translates to CASSQDGAGWGNEQFF.

This chain connects TRBV28 to TRBJ1-4; 7 nucleotides line up with TRBD1. Trimming at V came to 7 bases and at J to 2 bases, leaving 10 bases not matched to a gene. The CDR3 spans 16 residues. Germline V lookup: CDR1 MDHEN, CDR2 SYDVKM. The CDR3 is CASKGQPRRTNEKLFF. Written as DNA, the CDR3 is TGTGCCAGCAAGGGACAGCCGAGGAGGACTAATGAAAAACTGTTTTTT.

This rearrangement joins TRBV7-9 to TRBJ2-7; D possibly corresponds to TRBD2 (6 bases). The CDR3 is made up of 15 amino acids. V lost 3 bases, J lost 3 bases, and 15 bases lay in between. Germline V gene lookup returns CDR1 SEHNR and CDR2 FQNEAQ (reference sequence). Here the CDR3 reads CASSLAGLLRYEQYF. In DNA form, the CDR3 reads TGTGCCAGCAGCTTGGCGGGACTTCTGCGCTACGAGCAGTACTTC.

This clone came up a few times. The DNA of the CDR3 is TGTGCCAGCAGTTTAGAACAGGGGGGCTCCTACAATGAGCAGTTCTTC. Translated: CASSLEQGGSYNEQFF. V and J are TRBV28 and TRBJ2-1; 8 nucleotides agree with TRBD1. Unmatched junction bases numbered 3, after V lost 2 bases and J lost 0 bases. Germline V gene lookup returns CDR1 MDHEN and CDR2 SYDVKM. The CDR3 totals 16 residues.

This chain connects TRBV6-5 to TRBJ2-5, with 7 bases lining up with TRBD2. This CDR3 comprises 15 residues. V lost 4 bases, J lost 1 base, and 6 bases stayed unmatched. In germline, CDR1 is MNHEY, CDR2 SVGAGI. The chain's CDR3 is CASSWEGLTQETQYF. The CDR3 nucleotides are TGTGCCAGCAGTTGGGAGGGCCTCACCCAAGAGACCCAGTACTTC.

The rearrangement uses TRBV28 and TRBJ2-1, with TRBD2 as a possible D gene (6 bases). CDR1 is MDHEN and CDR2 is SYDVKM in the germline V gene. This CDR3 has 16 residues. V shed 5 bases and J shed 10 bases, with 24 bases lying between them. CDR3 DNA sequence: TGTGCCAGCAGTCGGGGATCCGGGAGAGGAGAGCAGGAGCAGTTCTTC. Translated, it gives CASSRGSGRGEQEQFF.

The CDR3 nucleotides read TGTGCCTGGGCTAGGGGAACGGATGGCTACACCTTC. This encodes CAWARGTDGYTF. The chain has TRBV30 and TRBJ1-2; D is possibly TRBD1 (5 bases). This CDR3 is built from 12 residues. Germline V lookup: CDR1 GTSNPN, CDR2 SVGIG (reference sequence). V lost 5 bases and J 6 bases, leaving 13 bases between the germline ends. Full variable domain (missing parts from reference TRBV30 and TRBJ1-2): SQTIHQWPATLVQPVGSPLSLECTVEGTSNPNLYWYRQAAGRGLQLLFYSVGIGQISSEVPQNLSASRPQDRQFILSSKKLLLSDSGFYLCAWARGTDGYTFGSGTRLTVV.